The next 21 T cell receptor beta chains were all read from a single sample in a study of Graves' ophthalmopathy and Graves' hyperthyroidism. TCR beta CDR3 amplification used RNA transcripts. An opening RT-PCR round employed HTBI primers and preceded a second-round multiplex PCR. One entry per CDR3 protein results from TCRdb running MiXCR on the multiplex PCR reads. Of approximately 640,000 distinct CDR3 sequences listed, about two fifths are singletons. The sample comprised peripheral blood. The receptors here all came from an adult man with Graves' ophthalmopathy.

The sample holds many counts of this clonotype. This chain links TRBV20-1 with TRBJ1-2; D remains unclear. Deletions cut 1 base from V and 6 bases from J, with 18 bases between. Germline lookup yields CDR1 DFQATT and CDR2 SNEGSKA (reference sequence). This CDR3 is 15 amino acids long. The CDR3, as DNA: TGCAGTGCTAGAGGGACCTCAATAGAAGCTAATGGCTACACCTTC. Translating it yields CSARGTSIEANGYTF.

The V gene is TRBV25-1, the J gene TRBJ2-1; 12 nucleotides agree with TRBD2. CDR3 length equals 16 residues. Germline V gene data show CDR1 as MGHDK and CDR2 as SYGVNS. The V and J ends lost 7 bases and 5 bases, in that order; junction bases with no gene match: 9. CDR3 DNA sequence: TGTGCCAGCAAACCCGGACTAGCGGGGATGAACAATGAGCAGTTCTTC. This encodes CASKPGLAGMNNEQFF.

The rearrangement links TRBV7-2 to TRBJ2-3; 7 bases agree with TRBD2. The V gene end was trimmed by 5 bases and the J gene end by 6 bases; junction bases not matched to a gene: 8. The CDR3 spans 14 residues. The V gene's germline CDR1 is SGHTA and CDR2 FQGNSA. The CDR3: CASSTIGGVDTQYF. The CDR3, as DNA: TGTGCCAGCAGCACAATTGGGGGGGTGGATACGCAGTATTTT.

This clonotype occurred many times. J is TRBJ1-4 and V is TRBV29-1; no clear D. Per the germline V gene, CDR1 is SQVTM and CDR2 is ANQGSEA. This CDR3 spans 13 amino acids. V was cut by 4 bases and J by 4 bases, with 10 bases left in between. The CDR3 nucleotides are TGCAGCGTTGCTGAGATGTTTAATGAAAAACTGTTTTTT. Translating it yields CSVAEMFNEKLFF.

This clonotype was seen only a few times. The V call is TRBV19, the J call TRBJ2-7; 10 bases line up with TRBD1. Per the germline V gene, CDR1 is LNHDA and CDR2 is SQIVND (reference sequence). Germline trimming cut 6 bases from V and 4 bases from J; bases unmatched to any gene: 3. The CDR3 sequence is 13 residues long. CDR3 residues: CASRGGQGYEQYF. In DNA form, the CDR3 reads TGTGCCAGTAGGGGGGGACAGGGGTACGAGCAGTACTTC.

There are many counts of this clonotype. The rearrangement joins TRBV7-2 to TRBJ2-7; D tentatively fits TRBD1 or TRBD2 (5 bases each). The length of the CDR3 is 13 residues. Germline CDR1 reads SGHTA; CDR2 reads FQGNSA. Trimming shortened V by 3 bases and J by 9 bases, and 15 bases separated the two germline ends. The CDR3 here is CASSFRDLGVQYF. The CDR3 coding sequence is TGTGCCAGCAGCTTCCGGGACCTGGGGGTGCAGTACTTC.

With regard to this clonotype: A read error may explain this, as a much larger clone is one base away. In this CDR3 the conserved last residue, phenylalanine or tryptophan, is missing, so a read error is likely. The V call is TRBV2, the J call TRBJ1-5, with 7 bases lining up with TRBD1. The V gene end was trimmed by 9 bases and the J gene end by 6 bases; junction bases not matched to a gene: 5. Per the germline V gene, CDR1 is SNHLY and CDR2 is FYNNEI. The CDR3 consists of 12 residues. CDR3 amino acids: CASAGGFQPQHS. The CDR3 nucleotides are TGTGCCAGTGCAGGGGGGTTTCAGCCCCAGCATTCT.

DNA of the CDR3: TGTGCCAGCAGTGACCCCGGAGGGGATGCTGAAGCTTTCTTT. Residues: CASSDPGGDAEAFF. This rearrangement joins TRBV25-1 to TRBJ1-1, with a tentative D call TRBD1 (5 bases). The CDR3 length is 14 residues. CDR1 is MGHDK and CDR2 is SYGVNS in the germline V gene. Trimming cost V 3 bases and J 6 bases, with 14 bases left between them.

The chain combines TRBV30 with TRBJ1-1; D might be TRBD1 (6 bases). CDR3 size: 13 residues. From germline, CDR1 is GTSNPN and CDR2 SVGIG (reference sequence). Trimming took off 3 bases at V and 4 bases at J, with 12 bases between the two ends. CDR3 in amino acids: CAWSGRGATEAFF. In DNA, the CDR3 is TGTGCCTGGAGCGGCAGGGGCGCCACTGAAGCTTTCTTT.

This chain links TRBV7-6 with TRBJ2-1; TRBD1 matches 7 bases. This CDR3 is 14 amino acids long. CDR1 is SGHVS, CDR2 FNYEAQ, per germline. With V trimmed by 1 base and J by 7 bases, 4 bases remained unmatched. CDR3 sequence reads: CASSLGGTVNEQFF. Here the CDR3 DNA reads TGTGCCAGCAGCTTAGGGGGGACAGTGAATGAGCAGTTCTTC.

This clonotype was recorded a few times. V and J are TRBV25-1 and TRBJ2-1; 8 bases are shared with TRBD1. This CDR3 has 16 amino acids. J gave up 1 base and V 4 bases, and 6 bases lay outside the gene matches. Germline values: CDR1 MGHDK, CDR2 SYGVNS. The CDR3 bases are TGTGCCAGCAGTGGGGGACAGGCTGGGTCCTACAATGAGCAGTTCTTC. It specifies CASSGGQAGSYNEQFF.

About this clonotype itself: This could be a read error, since a much larger clone is one nucleotide away. V usage is TRBV7-9 and J usage is TRBJ1-1, with 9 bases lining up with TRBD1. Germline-derived CDR1 and CDR2 are SEHNR and FQNEAQ (reference sequence). This CDR3 spans 15 amino acids. CDR3 sequence reads: CASSEPGQGLTETFF. Written as DNA, the CDR3 is TGTGCCAGCAGCGAGCCGGGACAGGGCCTCACTGAAACTTTCTTT.

In its sample, this clonotype was seen once. This rearrangement joins TRBV13 to TRBJ2-5; TRBD2 aligns across 7 bases. V lost 5 bases, J lost 7 bases, and 7 bases stayed unmatched. Germline CDR1 reads PRHDT; CDR2 reads FYEKMQ (reference sequence). The CDR3 contains 13 residues. CDR3 DNA: TGTGCCAGCAGCGGGACTACCGCCGGGACCCAGTACTTC. Translated: CASSGTTAGTQYF.

This chain connects TRBV12-3 or TRBV12-4 to TRBJ2-5; D may correspond to TRBD1 or TRBD2 (6 bases each). Trimming removed 5 bases at V and 3 bases at J, with 13 bases between. The CDR3 spans 14 residues. This CDR3 reads CASSPHREEETQYF. CDR3 sequence (DNA): TGTGCCAGCAGTCCACACAGGGAGGAAGAGACCCAGTACTTC.

The J gene is TRBJ2-2, the V gene TRBV2; 7 bases line up with TRBD1. From germline, CDR1 is SNHLY and CDR2 FYNNEI. The V segment lost 3 bases and the J segment 7 bases; nucleotides outside the gene matches: 5. CDR3 size: 14 residues. The CDR3 is CASSDRGSVGELFF. CDR3 coding DNA: TGTGCCAGCAGTGACAGGGGGAGTGTCGGGGAGCTGTTTTTT. Looking up the rest from reference TRBV2 and TRBJ2-2 gives the full variable domain: EPEVTQTPSHQVTQMGQEVILRCVPISNHLYFYWYRQILGQKVEFLVSFYNNEISEKSEIFDDQFSVERPDGSNFTLKIRSTKLEDSAMYFCASSDRGSVGELFFGEGSRLTVL.

Ten or more counts support this clonotype. The V call is TRBV14, the J call TRBJ2-7; possibly TRBD2 for D (6 bases). This CDR3 is built from 15 residues. Germline V gives CDR1 SGHDN, CDR2 FVKESK. V dropped 4 bases and J dropped 3 bases, with 16 bases sitting between them. CDR3 loop: CASSLSGQGGYEQYF. CDR3 sequence (DNA): TGTGCCAGCAGCCTCAGCGGGCAGGGTGGCTACGAGCAGTACTTC.

The V gene is TRBV30, the J gene TRBJ1-1; D is uncertain. CDR3 length: 13 residues. Germline CDR1 reads GTSNPN; CDR2 reads SVGIG (reference sequence). The ends were cut back, 1 base at V and 1 base at J, with 7 bases in the middle. The CDR3 protein is CAWSGTANTEAFF. The CDR3, as DNA: TGTGCCTGGAGTGGGACGGCGAACACTGAAGCTTTCTTT.

This clonotype was detected many times. The rearrangement uses TRBV11-1 and TRBJ1-1; D unresolved. This CDR3 contains 15 residues. Between the trimmed V and J ends, which lost 2 bases and 1 base, there was a span of 11 bases. Germline V gene sequence: CDR1 SGHAT, CDR2 FQDESV (reference sequence). CDR3 coding DNA: TGTGCCAGCAGCTTATGGCTGGGGTCGAACACTGAAGCTTTCTTT. It is translated as CASSLWLGSNTEAFF.

The chain carries TRBV29-1 and TRBJ2-7; D remains unclear. The CDR3 totals 12 residues. Trimming stripped 8 bases from V and 2 bases from J, with 13 bases between. Germline V lookup: CDR1 SQVTM, CDR2 ANQGSEA. Written as DNA, the CDR3 is TGCAGCACCTCGGAACGGACCTACGAGCAGTACTTC. This sequence encodes CSTSERTYEQYF.

This clonotype was observed many times. V and J are TRBV20-1 and TRBJ1-2, with D perhaps matching TRBD1 (6 bases). Germline CDR1 DFQATT, CDR2 SNEGSKA (reference sequence). This CDR3 has 13 residues. V lost 5 bases and J lost 2, with 12 bases in between. Here the CDR3 DNA reads TGCAGTGCTCCAGAGGGGGTAAACTATGGCTACACCTTC. The encoded protein is CSAPEGVNYGYTF.

The chain recombines TRBV12-3 or TRBV12-4 with TRBJ1-5; D not resolved. With 1 base removed from V and 4 bases from J, the gap between germline ends came to 11 bases. The CDR3 has 15 residues. Here the CDR3 DNA reads TGTGCCAGCAGTTTAGGGCCGGACCGAAATCAGCCCCAGCATTTT. It translates to CASSLGPDRNQPQHF.